This entry is about one T cell receptor beta chain. This sample is part of a study of T cell changes during pregnancy in multiple sclerosis. Germline-derived CDR1 and CDR2 are SGHAT and FQNNGV. V lost 5 bases to trimming and J lost 7 bases, with 24 bases between them. CDR3 size: 17 residues. Produced via immunoSEQ multiplex PCR; TCRdb's table is partial and in-frame only. Of tens of thousands of clones in the sample, roughly 92% were seen once. This receptor was identified in a female donor in good health, enrolled as a control in a pregnancy study. The chain combines TRBV11-2 with TRBJ2-1; D possibly corresponds to TRBD2 (6 bases). Here the sequenced sample was peripheral blood, taken in the first trimester of pregnancy. The CDR3 reads CASSPLAGAPGRNEQFF. The CDR3 region has the DNA TGTGCCAGCAGCCCACTAGCCGGGGCCCCGGGAAGGAATGAGCAGTTCTTC.